A selection of T cell receptor beta chains follows, all from one sample in a study of blood T cells in healthy people across ages. MiXCR, run by TCRdb on the 5' RACE reads, gives a single entry per CDR3 protein. The sample holds roughly 800,000 distinct CDR3 sequences; 58% are singletons and the top ten take approximately 21%. Material: blood. These receptors were collected from a man aged 30 to 39 in good health. The conserved cysteine and the conserved F or W are not part of the CDR3 here.

V gene	CDR3 protein
TRBV20-1	SAPTGTGYSNQPQH
TRBV30	AWFDPGQGYEQY
TRBV5-1	ASRDSRGGNEQF
TRBV9	ASSVGEPGELF
TRBV28	ASSVVVPDTQY
TRBV29-1	STPGVEGQY
TRBV29-1	SGRTSLGQETQY
TRBV7-2	ASSLGREWGTQY
TRBV6-2/TRBV6-3	ASANFLDQY
TRBV20-1	SAVGTDSGNTIY
TRBV12-3/TRBV12-4	ASSHRAVDEKLF
TRBV28	ASTSGGGYETQY
TRBV7-2	ASSLEAANQPQH
TRBV29-1	TVSLGLGGYT
TRBV6-5	ASSPTGQGTSGQY
TRBV29-1	SVGRGRSEAF
TRBV20-1	SALFEDTQY
TRBV7-2	ASSLRDRGRNGYT
TRBV15	ATSRAGSYEQY
TRBV12-3/TRBV12-4	ASSRRGFQETQY
TRBV12-5	ANRAILYNEQF
TRBV2	ASSEIEGFTGELF
TRBV7-2	ASMLAGTVNEQF
TRBV7-9	ASSRRGGEYNEQF
TRBV6-6	ASSFPGTIVNEQF
TRBV28	ASSTLDRGQGSSYNEQF
TRBV6-6	ASSYSSTRLGEKLF
TRBV6-5	ASSSLFTTSSPLH
TRBV29-1	SGALGLDEQF
TRBV5-4	ASSSREEALYEQY
TRBV28	ASSPTGRDEQF
TRBV11-2	ASSSYSGSYEQY
TRBV6-5	ASSGQGRSEQY
TRBV27	ASSFTGTGFYGYT
TRBV5-1	ASSPPTPGRTDGYT
TRBV12-3/TRBV12-4	ASSHDRRIYGYT
TRBV21-1	ASSAQAGTGYGYT
TRBV4-2	ASSPHYQPGTGGYNEQF
TRBV5-5	ASSSRTGIRNEQF
TRBV29-1	SARTTISYEQY
TRBV6-1	ASSEWGAEAF
TRBV5-1	ASSQTLGNEKLF
TRBV7-8	ASSLEIWSPPLNEQY
TRBV28	ASSFSWRKTQY
TRBV12-3/TRBV12-4	ASGEGLGNEQF
TRBV5-5	ASSSLTSYEQY